This T cell receptor beta chain emerged from a study of cytomegalovirus exposure and HLA in healthy donors. Study-level points and caveats: Only CMV serostatus was available as immune exposure information.

The PCR was carried out with 60 Vbeta primers and 13 Jbeta primers. Assay used: immunoSEQ multiplex PCR; TCRdb lists only in-frame clones, some missing. The sample comprises roughly 90,000 clones, nearly 80% of which are singletons, and 4.6% rests with the top ten. About this clone: The antigen is not known.

The CDR3 has 15 amino acids. The ends were cut back, 5 bases at V and 4 bases at J, with 14 bases in the middle. Germline assignment: CDR1 MNHNS and CDR2 SASEGT. This chain uses TRBV6-1 with TRBJ1-4; no clear D gene. The clonotype was recovered from a middle-aged woman in good health and CMV-seropositive. Sequenced material: PBMCs. This chain's CDR3 is CASSPPAASNEKLFF. CDR3 coding DNA: TGTGCCAGCAGTCCCCCCGCGGCCAGTAATGAAAAACTGTTTTTT.